This T cell receptor (beta chain) emerged from a study of blood T cell repertoires in COVID-19. Whole-study context: PBMCs, B-cell-depleted T cells, or T cells provided the cDNA or gDNA that made up the material.

In the authors' methods: Reference gene primers were amplified, and this amplification served to estimate nucleated cell counts. Sequenced by immunoSEQ multiplex PCR; TCRdb stores in-frame clones only, minus some. That table supplies the V and J calls and clone size; D and trimming were determined from the DNA. The table includes under 30,000 clones, 75% to 85% detected once. The CDR3 totals 14 residues. Germline V CDR1 and CDR2: SGHRS, YFSETQ. Unmatched junction bases numbered 6, after V lost 4 bases and J lost 4 bases. The V call is TRBV5-1, the J call TRBJ1-2, with 8 bases matching TRBD1. Sequenced material: peripheral blood. This clonotype was sampled from a human donor in a cohort sampled during active COVID-19. For the CDR3, the DNA is TGCGCCAGCAGCGCCCGACAGGGGACCTATGGCTACACCTTC. The encoded protein is CASSARQGTYGYTF.